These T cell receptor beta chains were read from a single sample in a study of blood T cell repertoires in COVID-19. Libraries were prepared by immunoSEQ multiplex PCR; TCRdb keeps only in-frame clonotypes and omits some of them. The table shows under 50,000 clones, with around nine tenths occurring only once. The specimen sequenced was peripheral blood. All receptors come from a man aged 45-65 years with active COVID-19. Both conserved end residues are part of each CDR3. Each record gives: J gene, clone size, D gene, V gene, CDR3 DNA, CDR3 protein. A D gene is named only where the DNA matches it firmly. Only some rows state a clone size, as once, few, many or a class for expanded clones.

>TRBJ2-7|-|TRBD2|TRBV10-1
TGCGCCAGCAGTTCTAGCGGAGCCTACGAGCAGTACTTC
CASSSSGAYEQYF
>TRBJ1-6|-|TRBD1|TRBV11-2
TGTGCCAGCAGCTCCCGACAGGGGACCTATAATTCACCCCTCCACTTT
CASSSRQGTYNSPLHF
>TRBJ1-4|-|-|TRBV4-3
TGCGCCAGCAGCCAAGATATCCGGGACTATGCAACTAATGAAAAACTGTTTTTT
CASSQDIRDYATNEKLFF
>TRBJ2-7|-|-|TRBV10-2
TGCGCCAGCAGGACCTTGCGGTCCTACGAGCAGTACTTC
CASRTLRSYEQYF
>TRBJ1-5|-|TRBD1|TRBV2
TGTGCCAGCAGTGAATCACGGGGACAGGGCTCTTTTCATTTT
CASSESRGQGSFHF
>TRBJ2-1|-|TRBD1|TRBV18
TGTGCCAGCTCACCACCGAGGACAGGGTGGAATGAGCAGTTCTTC
CASSPPRTGWNEQFF
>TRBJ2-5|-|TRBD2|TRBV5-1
TGCGCCAGCAGCTTGGTACTCCTCCGGGGACTAGCGAGGGAAGAGACCCAGTACTTC
CASSLVLLRGLAREETQYF
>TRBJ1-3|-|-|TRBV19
TGTGCCAGTAGTCCAGGTTTGAGGAGGATATATTTT
CASSPGLRRIYF
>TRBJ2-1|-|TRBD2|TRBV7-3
TGTGCCAGCAGCTCCCATAGCGGGGGGAGGAATGAGCAGTTCTTC
CASSSHSGGRNEQFF
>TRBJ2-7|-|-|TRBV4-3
TGCGCCAGCAGCCAACAGAACAGGGATTACTACGAGCAGTACTTC
CASSQQNRDYYEQYF
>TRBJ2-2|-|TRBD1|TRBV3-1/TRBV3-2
TGTGCCAGCAGCCAACAGGGGGTTGGCGGGGAGCTGTTTTTT
CASSQQGVGGELFF
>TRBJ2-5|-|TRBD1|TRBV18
TGTGCCAGCTCACCCCGCGCGACAGGGGTCCAAGAGACCCAGTACTTC
CASSPRATGVQETQYF
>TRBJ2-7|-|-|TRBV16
TGTGCCAGCAGCCAATCTGCTGCAGGGTCCCTCTACGAGCAGTACTTC
CASSQSAAGSLYEQYF
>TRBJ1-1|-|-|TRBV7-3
TGTGCCAGCAGCGCGGACAGGAACACTGAAGCTTTCTTT
CASSADRNTEAFF
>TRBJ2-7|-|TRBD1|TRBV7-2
TGTGCCAGCAGCTTAGGGTCCCGGACAGGGATACACTACGAGCAGTACTTC
CASSLGSRTGIHYEQYF
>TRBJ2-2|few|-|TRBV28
TGTGCCAGCAAGGAGGGTCGAACCACCGGGGAGCTGTTTTTT
CASKEGRTTGELFF
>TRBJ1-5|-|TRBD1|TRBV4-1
TGCGCCAGCAGCCAAGAATCCAGGGGGCCAGGTCAGCCCCAGCATTTT
CASSQESRGPGQPQHF
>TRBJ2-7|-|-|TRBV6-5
TGTGCCTCGGCACCGGGGGACCGACCCTACGAGCAGTACTTC
CASAPGDRPYEQYF
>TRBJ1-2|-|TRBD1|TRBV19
TGTGCCAGTAGTATTCCCGGGACAGCTGTCGGCTACACCTTC
CASSIPGTAVGYTF
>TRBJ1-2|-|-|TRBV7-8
TGTGCCAGCACCAAAACACAGGCAACTCTCGACTATGGCTACACCTTC
CASTKTQATLDYGYTF
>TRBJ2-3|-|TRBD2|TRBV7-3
TGTGCCAGCAGACTAGCGGGAACAGATACGCAGTATTTT
CASRLAGTDTQYF
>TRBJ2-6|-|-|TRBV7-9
TGTGCCAGCAGCCCTTTCTCTGGGGCCAACGTCCTGACTTTC
CASSPFSGANVLTF
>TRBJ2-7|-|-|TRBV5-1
TGCGCCAGCAGCTTGGCAGGGGGGATTTACGAGCAGTACTTC
CASSLAGGIYEQYF
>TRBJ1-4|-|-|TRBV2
TGTGCCAGCACTTATAGGGGTGGGAATGAAAAACTGTTTTTT
CASTYRGGNEKLFF
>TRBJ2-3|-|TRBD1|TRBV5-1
TGCGCCAGCAGCCCGGACAGGGAATACACAGATACGCAGTATTTT
CASSPDREYTDTQYF
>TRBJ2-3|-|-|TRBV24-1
TGTGCCACCAGTGATTTTTCAGGGAGCACAGATACGCAGTATTTT
CATSDFSGSTDTQYF
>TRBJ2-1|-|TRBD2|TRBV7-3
TGTGCCAGCAGCTTAGATGGGACTACCAATGAGCAGTTCTTC
CASSLDGTTNEQFF
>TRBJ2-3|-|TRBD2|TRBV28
TGTGCCAGCAGTGCGGGACTAGCGGGAGGGAAGTATTTT
CASSAGLAGGKYF
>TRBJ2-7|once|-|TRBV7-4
TGTGCCAGCAGCTGGGGGGGCTGCGAGCAGTACTTC
CASSWGGCEQYF
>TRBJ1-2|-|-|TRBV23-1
TGCGCCAGCAGTCGGGCCGTGACAGGAATTGGCTACACCTTC
CASSRAVTGIGYTF
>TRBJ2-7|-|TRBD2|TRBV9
TGTGCCAGCAGCGGAAACCCGCGATCATTGGGGGGGGCCTACGAGCAGTACTTC
CASSGNPRSLGGAYEQYF
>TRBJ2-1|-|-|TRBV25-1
TGTGCCAGCAGTGGTACTAGCAATGCCTACAATGAGCAGTTCTTC
CASSGTSNAYNEQFF
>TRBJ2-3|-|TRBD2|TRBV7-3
TGTGCCAGCAGCTACGCCTCGACGCATGGACTAGCGGGGGGCACAGATACGCAGTATTTT
CASSYASTHGLAGGTDTQYF
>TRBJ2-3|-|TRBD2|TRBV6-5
TGTGCCAGCAGTCGACTAGCGGGATTGGATACGCAGTATTTT
CASSRLAGLDTQYF
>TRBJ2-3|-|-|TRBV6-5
TGTGCCAGCAGTTCGGGGGGCACAGATACGCAGTATTTT
CASSSGGTDTQYF